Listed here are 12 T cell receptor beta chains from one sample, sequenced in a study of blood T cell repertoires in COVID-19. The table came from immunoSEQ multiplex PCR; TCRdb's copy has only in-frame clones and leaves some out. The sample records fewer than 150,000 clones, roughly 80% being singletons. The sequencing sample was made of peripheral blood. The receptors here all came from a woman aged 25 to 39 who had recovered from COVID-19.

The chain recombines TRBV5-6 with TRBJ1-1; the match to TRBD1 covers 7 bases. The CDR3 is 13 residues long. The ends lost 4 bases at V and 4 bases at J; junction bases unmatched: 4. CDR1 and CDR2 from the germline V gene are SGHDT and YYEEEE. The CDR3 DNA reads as TGTGCCAGCAGCCAACAGGGGTCCACTGAAGCTTTCTTT. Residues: CASSQQGSTEAFF. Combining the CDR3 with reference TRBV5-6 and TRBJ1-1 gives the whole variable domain DAGVTQSPTHLIKTRGQQVTLRCSPKSGHDTVSWYQQALGQGPQFIFQYYEEEERQRGNFPDRFSGHQFPNYSSELNVNALLLGDSALYLCASSQQGSTEAFFGQGTRLTVV.

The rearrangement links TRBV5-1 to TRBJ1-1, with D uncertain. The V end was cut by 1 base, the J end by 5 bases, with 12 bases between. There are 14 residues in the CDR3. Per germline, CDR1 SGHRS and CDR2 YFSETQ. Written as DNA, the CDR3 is TGCGCCAGCAGCTTGATCTCCGGAGGGACTGAAGCTTTCTTT. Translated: CASSLISGGTEAFF.

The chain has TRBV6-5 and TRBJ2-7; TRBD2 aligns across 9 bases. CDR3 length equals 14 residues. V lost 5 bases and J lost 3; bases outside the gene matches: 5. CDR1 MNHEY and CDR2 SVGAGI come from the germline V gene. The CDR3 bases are TGTGCCAGCAGTCCCGGGACTAGCTTCTACGAGCAGTACTTC. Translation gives CASSPGTSFYEQYF.

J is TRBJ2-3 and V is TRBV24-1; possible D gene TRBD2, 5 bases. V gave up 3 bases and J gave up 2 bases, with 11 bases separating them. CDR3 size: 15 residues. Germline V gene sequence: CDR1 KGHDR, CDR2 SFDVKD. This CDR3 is CATSDPRGHTDTQYF. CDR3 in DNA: TGTGCCACCAGTGATCCTCGCGGGCACACAGATACGCAGTATTTT.

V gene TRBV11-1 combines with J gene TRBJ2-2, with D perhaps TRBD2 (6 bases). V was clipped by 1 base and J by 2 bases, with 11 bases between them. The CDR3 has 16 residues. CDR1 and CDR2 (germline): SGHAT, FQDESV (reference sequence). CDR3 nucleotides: TGTGCCAGCAGCTTAGGCGGGAAAGCAAACACCGGGGAGCTGTTTTTT. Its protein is CASSLGGKANTGELFF.

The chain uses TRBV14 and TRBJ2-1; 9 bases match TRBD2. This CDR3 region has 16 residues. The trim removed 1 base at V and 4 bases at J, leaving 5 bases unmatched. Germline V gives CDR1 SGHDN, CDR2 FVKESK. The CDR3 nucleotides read TGTGCCAGCAGCCAAGTTGGCGGGGGGGTATACAATGAGCAGTTCTTC. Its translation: CASSQVGGGVYNEQFF. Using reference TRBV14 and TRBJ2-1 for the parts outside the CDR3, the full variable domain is EAGVTQFPSHSVIEKGQTVTLRCDPISGHDNLYWYRRVMGKEIKFLLHFVKESKQDESGMPNNRFLAERTGGTYSTLKVQPAELEDSGVYFCASSQVGGGVYNEQFFGPGTRLTVL.

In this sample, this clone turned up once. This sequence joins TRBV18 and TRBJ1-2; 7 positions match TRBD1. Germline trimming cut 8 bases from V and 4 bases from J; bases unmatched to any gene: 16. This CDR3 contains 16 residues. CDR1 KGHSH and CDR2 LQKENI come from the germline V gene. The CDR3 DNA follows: TGTGCCAGCGCTGGGACAGCCCTCTCCGGAGGCTATGGCTACACCTTC. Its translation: CASAGTALSGGYGYTF.

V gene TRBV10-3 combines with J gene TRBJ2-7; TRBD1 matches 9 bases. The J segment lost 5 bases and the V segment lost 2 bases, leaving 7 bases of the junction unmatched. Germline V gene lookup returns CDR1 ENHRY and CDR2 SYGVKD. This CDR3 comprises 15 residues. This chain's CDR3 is CAISEARDRVHEQYF. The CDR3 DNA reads TGTGCCATCAGTGAGGCGCGGGACAGGGTACACGAGCAGTACTTC.

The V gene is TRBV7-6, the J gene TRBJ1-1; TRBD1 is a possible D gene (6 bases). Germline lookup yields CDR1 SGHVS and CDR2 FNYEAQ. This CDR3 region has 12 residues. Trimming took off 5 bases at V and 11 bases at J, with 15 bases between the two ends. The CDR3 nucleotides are TGTGCCAGCAGCCCAGACAGGTTGAGGGCTTTCTTT. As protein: CASSPDRLRAFF.

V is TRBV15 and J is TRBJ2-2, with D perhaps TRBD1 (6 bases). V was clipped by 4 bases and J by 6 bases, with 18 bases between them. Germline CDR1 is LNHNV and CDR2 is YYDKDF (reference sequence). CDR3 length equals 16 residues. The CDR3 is CATSNPNRVRAGELFF. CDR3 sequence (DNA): TGTGCCACCAGCAACCCAAACAGGGTGAGAGCCGGGGAGCTGTTTTTT.

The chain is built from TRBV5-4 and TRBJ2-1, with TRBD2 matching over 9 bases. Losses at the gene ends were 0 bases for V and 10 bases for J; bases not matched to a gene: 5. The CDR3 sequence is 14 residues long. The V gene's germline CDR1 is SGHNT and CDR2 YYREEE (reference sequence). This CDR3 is CASSLAGLALEQFF. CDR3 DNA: TGTGCCAGCAGCTTGGCGGGACTAGCATTGGAGCAGTTCTTC.

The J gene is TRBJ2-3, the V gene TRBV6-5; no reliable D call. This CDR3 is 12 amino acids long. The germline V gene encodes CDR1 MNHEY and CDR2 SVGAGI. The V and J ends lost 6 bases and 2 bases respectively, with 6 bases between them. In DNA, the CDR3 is TGTGCCAGCAGAGACTCCACAGATACGCAGTATTTT. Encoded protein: CASRDSTDTQYF.